The clone carrying this T cell receptor beta chain was picked up a small number of times. The antigen is unknown. The PCR was carried out with 60 Vbeta primers and 13 Jbeta primers. Assay used: immunoSEQ multiplex PCR; TCRdb lists only in-frame clones, some missing. Among some 250,000 clones, 82% were seen once, and the ten largest hold 4.5% to 6%. These data originate in a study of cytomegalovirus exposure and HLA in healthy donors. Study context: Among the approximately 380 donors who were genotyped, over 70% fell in the genetic ancestry cluster that is associated with self-reported Caucasian donors.

Notes on the study in general: A later examination showed that TCR association rates differed by HLA locus, with DRB1 most and HLA-C fewest. The authors assumed roughly uniform sequencing depth across donors for presence/absence analyses.

The germline V gene has CDR1 GTSNPN and CDR2 SVGIG (reference sequence). The CDR3 length is 17 residues. Trimming removed 3 bases from V and 0 bases from J, with 17 bases in between. The rearrangement links TRBV30 to TRBJ1-4, with D maybe TRBD1 (5 bases). Specimen: PBMCs. This sequence originates from a woman between 40 and 50 years old in good health and CMV-seropositive. The CDR3 reads CAWRRNRRYTTNEKLFF. The CDR3 nucleotides are TGTGCCTGGAGGAGGAACAGGAGATATACAACTAATGAAAAACTGTTTTTT.